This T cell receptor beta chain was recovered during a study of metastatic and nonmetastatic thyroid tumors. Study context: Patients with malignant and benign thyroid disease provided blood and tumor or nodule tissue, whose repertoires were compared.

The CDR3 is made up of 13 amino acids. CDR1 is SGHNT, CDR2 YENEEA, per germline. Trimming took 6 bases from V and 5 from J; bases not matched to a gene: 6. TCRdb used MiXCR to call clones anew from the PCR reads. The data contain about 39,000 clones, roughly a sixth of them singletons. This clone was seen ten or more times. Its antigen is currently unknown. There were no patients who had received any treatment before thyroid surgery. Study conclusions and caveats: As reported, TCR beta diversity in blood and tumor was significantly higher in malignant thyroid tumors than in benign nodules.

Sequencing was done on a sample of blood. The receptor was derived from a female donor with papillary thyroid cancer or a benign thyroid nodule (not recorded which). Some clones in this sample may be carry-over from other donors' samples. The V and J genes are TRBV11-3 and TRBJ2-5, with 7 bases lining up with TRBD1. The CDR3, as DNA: TGTGCCAGCAGTTCTGGGACAGCTGAGACCCAGTACTTC. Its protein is CASSSGTAETQYF. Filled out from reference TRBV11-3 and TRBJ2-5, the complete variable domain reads EAGVVQSPRYKIIEKKQPVAFWCNPISGHNTLYWYLQNLGQGPELLIRYENEEAVDDSQLPKDRFSAERLKGVDSTLKIQPAELGDSAVYLCASSSGTAETQYFGPGTRLLVL.